This T cell receptor (beta chain) was sequenced during a study of cytomegalovirus exposure and HLA in healthy donors (dated by TCRdb to the late 2010s). Study-level background: According to an earlier analysis of a few hundred of the donors, about 180 million T cells yielded 117 million unique TCR beta sequences and roughly 280 Gb of sequence data. HLA typing included class I and class II loci at four-digit resolution. In the later analysis, no new phenotypic data were used to find candidate immune exposures; instead, reliance was placed on TCR beta sequences and their occurrence across donors. To study patterns of TCR occurrence, a later analysis re-analyzed previously published TCR beta repertoires from around 700 donors and added high-resolution HLA genotyping. The study used immunosequencing to profile the T cell repertoires of under 700 subjects and linked those repertoires to cytomegalovirus serostatus. Of the 350 to 450 genotyped donors, 65% to 90% fell in the genetic ancestry cluster associated with self-reported Caucasian donors. All discovery cohort repertoires had been generated on a single sequencing platform. A later genetic analysis took genome-wide SNP genotypes for about three fifths of the roughly 700 donors and used that subset as a discovery cohort. Donor age, sex, ethnicity and CMV serostatus were compiled together with the repertoire data. An early release covering 550 to 700 HLA-typed donors comprised 250 to 350 gigabases of sequencing data and roughly 85 million unique TCR sequences. The aim of the study was to test whether cataloging public T cell receptors could identify signatures of past pathogen exposure. An earlier analysis of fewer than 700 of the donors applied high-throughput TCR beta sequencing to assess whether each TCR beta V gene segment acted as functional or pseudogenic. Typing coverage varied by locus: 629-630 donors for A, B, C, DRB1 and DQB1; under 550 for DQA1; over 600 for DPA1; under 490 for DPB1. In addition to the first cohort of 650 to 800 subjects, a separate validation cohort of some 120 different subjects was used. Among over 350 genotyped donors of the cohort, an average of about 240,000 unique TCR beta nucleotide sequences were sequenced per donor, about a sixth of them non-productive. The study combined high-throughput TCR immunosequencing, statistical association of individual TCRs with disease status, and machine learning to predict cytomegalovirus infection status. About 5 DR-DQ haplotypes were handled as single units for association and clustering, since linkage in the cohort was strong.

Points the paper makes about the study in general: In this cohort, only TCR beta chains were sequenced, and detectable features were limited by the absence of alpha or paired-chain data. A later genetic analysis associated a missense DCLRE1C variant with V-gene and J-gene trimming of TCR beta chains, and an independent cohort replicated the association. In a later analysis, the rate of TCR association differed among HLA loci, with DRB1 alleles having the most associated TCRs and HLA-C alleles having the fewest. In both the original and validation cohorts, the classifier was reported to diagnose cytomegalovirus status with high specificity and sensitivity. In vitro tests confirmed that a few of the cytomegalovirus-associated TCR beta chains recognize cytomegalovirus antigens. In an earlier analysis of under 600 of the donors, most TCR beta V segments were observed in productive rearrangements about 90% or about 30% of the time, broadly matching IMGT annotations. A later analysis associated 16,951 TCR beta sequences with specific HLA alleles at a false discovery rate of 0.05. According to a later analysis, parvovirus B19, influenza, CMV and Epstein-Barr virus appeared linked to several top co-occurrence clusters. Some 15 rarely observed V segments, including chromosome 9 orphons, were excluded from the earlier analysis of approximately 500 of the donors because counts were too low. A group of highly shared sequence variants was considered likely to be a technical artifact of the sequencing pipeline. Assigning TCR associations to individual alleles was difficult when HLA alleles, especially DR and DQ, strongly co-occurred. A further reported finding was that TCR beta sequences accurately predicted the HLA-A and HLA-B alleles for most subjects in the first cohort. The only immune exposure information available for the cohort was CMV serostatus. According to a later analysis, most CMV-associated TCR beta chains appeared to be HLA-restricted, and the HLA associations seemed to be driven largely by CMV exposure. HLA typing was unavailable for some donors at each locus, so association tests used only the typed subset. Sequencing depth was assumed to be roughly uniform across donors in the presence/absence analyses, though that assumption may not hold. The 87-base-pair reads could not distinguish some IMGT-functional V segments, including TRBV6-2 and TRBV6-3, so those segments were excluded. Most TCR sequences were observed very rarely across donors, whereas some public TCRs were present in many individuals. In a later analysis, HLA-associated TCR beta chains were found to be more clonally expanded and to have lower generation probabilities than equally common non-associated chains. A total of around 150 TCR beta chains were listed by the study as associated with cytomegalovirus. Correlated functional status among segregating V segments might be attributable to linkage disequilibrium, but an unknown experimental factor could not be ruled out. According to a later genetic analysis, donors in an Asian-associated ancestry cluster had fewer N-insertions in productive TCRs than the approximately 670-donor mean. It was suggested by the authors that the approach could potentially be generalized to other disease states and immunological phenotypes.

In the case of this clone: This receptor's antigen is unknown. No base quality values were provided; no much bigger clone lies one nucleotide off.

Receptor libraries were prepared by the immunoSEQ multiplex PCR assay. The multiplex PCR relied on a mix of 60 forward primers for TCR Vbeta segments and 13 reverse primers for TCR Jbeta segments. A multiplex PCR assay on genomic DNA amplified the CDR3 region of rearranged TCR beta genes. The Illumina HiSeq System was used to sequence the amplified TCR beta libraries as 87-base-pair reads. The authors processed their data as follows. Across the roughly 700 repertoires, a later analysis counted roughly 77 million unique TCR beta chains, approximately 12 million of which were shared by at least two donors. A nearest-neighbor algorithm error-corrected the raw reads and collapsed the reads into unique sequences, merging closely related sequences to remove PCR and sequencing errors. Alignment of CDR3 sequences to IMGT reference sequences was used to assign V, D and J gene segments. For a sequence to be retained, at least a six-nucleotide match to both a V gene segment and a J gene segment was required. Rearrangements were called productive when the CDR3 lacked stop codons and stayed in frame with V and J; all others were non-productive. Following IMGT convention, CDR3 was defined as the stretch from the second conserved V-encoded cysteine to the conserved J-encoded phenylalanine. The earlier analysis of some 600 of the donors excluded sequences that lacked an unambiguous match to a single V gene segment. In an earlier analysis of 587 of the donors, V segments were called functional above 56.7% productive rearrangements and were called segregating when the between-donor standard deviation exceeded 5%. A statistical classification framework was built for diagnosing cytomegalovirus status from the catalog of TCR beta chain sequences. V and J gene assignment, in a later analysis, came from comparing TCR nucleotide sequences with IMGT/GENE-DB human TR gene sequences. The TCRdist pipeline was used in a later analysis to assign CDR3 sequences and most-parsimonious VDJ recombination scenarios. In a later analysis, every TCR beta chain was defined by the combination of its CDR3 amino acid sequence and its V-gene family, and reads without a unique V-gene family were dropped. In a later analysis, fewer than 600 highly shared, low-generation-probability nucleotide sequences were removed to address suspected cross-contamination and a sequencing artifact. In a later analysis, a clonal expansion index was calculated for each public chain from normalized within-repertoire ranks of inferred template counts. Generation probabilities in a later analysis came from a VDJ recombination model fitted to out-of-frame rearrangements, and those results were checked against IGoR. Hypergeometric tests were used in a later analysis to score TCR-TCR, TCR-HLA and TCR-CMV co-occurrence, with a repertoire-size bias correction applied to the TCR pairs. In a later analysis, false discovery rates were estimated by permuting HLA or CMV assignments 20 times. In a later analysis, co-occurring TCRs were grouped with DBSCAN, and TCRdist sequence similarity was added when clustering was performed within HLA-allele-positive subsets. For co-occurrence clustering, repertoires with fewer than 30,000 or more than 120,000 public chains were excluded, along with a handful of repertoires with anomalous nucleotide sharing. In TCRdb, the immuneACCESS table is reduced to in-frame sequences with V and J assigned. These tables do not hold every clone; where another copy was compared, an unresolved V gene accounts for under half, and the others remain unexplained. V, J and clone size reflect that table, while D and trimming were determined from the DNA. This sample lists roughly 120,000 clones; 77% were detected once. Around 4.9% of the sample comes from the top ten.

The cohort consisted of approximately 670 healthy bone marrow donors. At the time of sampling, every cohort member was nominally healthy, though immune exposures that went unrecorded were likely present. The donor tested CMV seropositive, placing the donor among the roughly 270 seropositive members of the cohort. A peripheral blood sample was provided by each donor, and peripheral blood mononuclear cells were used for TCR beta sequencing. Genomic DNA extraction from the blood cell samples was performed with the Qiagen DNeasy Blood Extraction Kit. The CDR3 numbers 15 residues from cysteine through phenylalanine. This entry keeps only the CDR3 DNA: 45 bases, framed from base 1. V is pared back by 0 bases and J by 2 bases, with 11 bases lying between the germline termini. Per the germline V gene, MNHEY is the CDR1 and SVGAGI is the CDR2.

The sequence links TRBV6-5 to TRBJ2-7; TRBD1 is possibly the D segment (5 matching bases). The sequence was collected from a man aged 50 to 60 in good health and CMV-seropositive. The sequenced sample was PBMCs. The DNA reads as follows: TGTGCCAGCAGTTACTCTTCCAGGGCGACCTACGAGCAGTACTTC. This gives the protein CASSYSSRATYEQYF.